This TCR beta chain emerged from a study of blood T cell repertoires in COVID-19. Across the whole study: Both acute and convalescent COVID-19 samples were obtained from the United States, Italy and Spain. Sample material is recorded as cDNA or gDNA derived from T cells, B-cell-depleted T cells, or PBMCs.

As handled by the study authors: Amplification from reference gene primers served as the basis for estimated nucleated cell counts. TCRdb's table, derived via immunoSEQ multiplex PCR, lists solely in-frame clones and lacks some. V, J and clone size reflect that table, while D and trimming were determined from the DNA. The sample consists of 60,000 or so clones, 74% of them appearing once. Trimming cost V 4 bases and J 5 bases; bases outside gene matches: 8. This CDR3 has 15 amino acids. Per the germline V gene, CDR1 is SGDLS and CDR2 is YYNGEE. Sequencing was done on a sample of peripheral blood. This receptor was obtained from a woman older than 75 with acute or convalescent COVID-19. This rearrangement joins TRBV9 to TRBJ2-5; TRBD1 matches 10 bases. Here the CDR3 reads CASSPRQGAEETQYF. In nucleotides, the CDR3 is TGTGCCAGCAGCCCGAGACAGGGGGCGGAGGAGACCCAGTACTTC.